What follows are 27 T cell receptor beta chains derived from one specimen sequenced in a study of T cell clones after liver transplantation. Assay used: immunoSEQ multiplex PCR; TCRdb lists only in-frame clones, some missing. The profile shows tens of thousands of clones, 80% of them singletons. Sequenced here: CD4+ T cells from blood, sampled 12 months after liver transplant. These receptors came from a human patient who received a liver transplant. The T cells may partly be graft donor cells.

The gene calls are TRBV6-4 and TRBJ2-1; the D is unclear. Deletions cut 4 bases from V and 6 bases from J, with 13 bases between. This CDR3 region has 14 residues. Per the germline V gene, CDR1 is MRHNA and CDR2 is SNTAGT. The CDR3 DNA reads TGTGCCAGCAGTGGGGCAGCCGGGCGCAATGAGCAGTTCTTC. Protein: CASSGAAGRNEQFF.

The chain is built from TRBV7-9 and TRBJ1-2; no clear D. The CDR3 runs to 12 residues. V lost 0 bases and J 1 base, leaving 0 bases between the germline ends. In germline, CDR1 is SEHNR, CDR2 FQNEAQ (reference sequence). The CDR3 DNA reads TGTGCCAGCAGCTTAGCTAACTATGGCTACACCTTC. Amino acid sequence: CASSLANYGYTF.

The sample holds one count of this clone. The rearrangement links TRBV2 to TRBJ1-3; possible D gene TRBD1, 6 bases. V lost 6 bases and J 1 base, leaving 25 bases between the germline ends. This CDR3 contains 19 residues. The germline gives CDR1 SNHLY, CDR2 FYNNEI. CDR3 residues: CASRPLSGAAEKSGNTIYF. The CDR3 DNA reads as TGTGCCAGCAGACCCCTTTCGGGGGCCGCGGAAAAATCTGGAAACACCATATATTTT.

The gene calls are TRBV29-1 and TRBJ2-3; tentative D call: TRBD1 (6 bases). The length of the CDR3 is 15 residues. Germline-derived CDR1 and CDR2 are SQVTM and ANQGSEA. With 5 bases removed from V and 0 bases from J, the gap between germline ends came to 15 bases. In DNA form, the CDR3 reads TGCAGCGTTATCAGGGGCGGAAGTAGCACAGATACGCAGTATTTT. This translates into CSVIRGGSSTDTQYF.

The rearrangement uses TRBV6-4 and TRBJ2-2; tentative D call: TRBD1 (6 bases). V lost 0 bases, J lost 4 bases, and 12 bases lay in between. There are 16 residues in the CDR3. Germline CDR1 MRHNA, CDR2 SNTAGT. The CDR3 spells CASSDSRPRGTGELFF. In nucleotides, the CDR3 is TGTGCCAGCAGTGACTCTAGGCCCAGGGGCACCGGGGAGCTGTTTTTT.

The chain is built from TRBV7-2 and TRBJ1-1, with 8 bases identical to TRBD1. The CDR3 totals 14 residues. V lost 5 bases and J lost 3; bases outside the gene matches: 5. Germline CDR1 and CDR2: SGHTA and FQGNSA. Written as DNA, the CDR3 is TGTGCCAGCAGCCTAGGACAGGGATACACTGAAGCTTTCTTT. Residues: CASSLGQGYTEAFF.

The chain recombines TRBV6-1 with TRBJ1-1, with TRBD1 as a possible D gene (5 bases). The ends were cut back, 6 bases at V and 6 bases at J, with 17 bases in the middle. Germline CDR1 MNHNS, CDR2 SASEGT. The length of the CDR3 is 14 residues. CDR3 nucleotide sequence: TGTGCCAGCAGCCGGGGGTTGGGTCCTTCTGAAGCTTTCTTT. It specifies CASSRGLGPSEAFF.

The chain couples TRBV28 to TRBJ2-1, with TRBD1 matching over 7 bases. This CDR3 is built from 15 residues. Germline CDR1 MDHEN, CDR2 SYDVKM. The J segment lost 2 bases and the V segment lost 3 bases, leaving 4 bases of the junction unmatched. CDR3: CASSFDRAPYNEQFF. Written as DNA, the CDR3 is TGTGCCAGCAGTTTCGACAGGGCGCCCTACAATGAGCAGTTCTTC.

The J gene is TRBJ1-1, the V gene TRBV5-1; D gene ambiguous. With 7 bases removed from V and 0 bases from J, the gap between germline ends came to 13 bases. Germline loops: CDR1 SGHRS, CDR2 YFSETQ. CDR3 length: 14 residues. The CDR3: CASGKTTMNTEAFF. For the CDR3, the DNA is TGCGCCAGCGGGAAAACTACAATGAACACTGAAGCTTTCTTT.

This chain joins TRBV4-1 and TRBJ1-2; TRBD1 matches at 9 bases. The CDR3 is made up of 15 amino acids. J lost 5 bases, V lost 4 bases, and 8 bases had no gene match. Germline V CDR1 and CDR2: MGHRA, YSYEKL. The CDR3 nucleotides are TGCGCCAGCAGCCTAAAATCGGGACAGGGTTATGGCTACACCTTC. Its protein product is CASSLKSGQGYGYTF.

V is TRBV5-1 and J is TRBJ2-6; 9 nucleotides align to TRBD1. Germline CDR1 SGHRS, CDR2 YFSETQ. V trimming: 4 bases; J trimming: 4 bases; junction bases outside the gene matches: 9. The CDR3 consists of 17 residues. CDR3 protein: CASSVGQGGSGANVLTF. CDR3 DNA: TGCGCCAGCAGCGTGGGACAGGGAGGGTCCGGGGCCAACGTCCTGACTTTC.

The chain is built from TRBV6-5 and TRBJ1-1; D gene unclear. Germline V CDR1 and CDR2: MNHEY, SVGAGI. This CDR3 is 16 amino acids long. Trimming stripped 0 bases from V and 2 bases from J, with 13 bases between. As DNA, the CDR3 is TGTGCCAGCAGTTACTCGATCTTAAGAATCAACACTGAAGCTTTCTTT. It encodes CASSYSILRINTEAFF.

The CDR3 region is CAISGSLNNEQFF. In nucleotides, the CDR3 is TGTGCCATCAGTGGAAGCCTCAACAATGAGCAGTTCTTC. The V call is TRBV10-3, the J call TRBJ2-1; D ambiguous. Germline CDR1 is ENHRY and CDR2 is SYGVKD. The CDR3 extends over 13 amino acids. V was trimmed by 4 bases and J by 5 bases, leaving 9 bases between them.

The chain has TRBV6-6 and TRBJ2-7; D may be TRBD2 (5 bases). V was cut by 4 bases and J by 5 bases, with 12 bases left in between. This CDR3 contains 13 residues. CDR1 and CDR2 (germline): MNHNY, SVGAGI (reference sequence). CDR3 DNA sequence: TGTGCCAGCAGTTCAGGAGGCTCGAACGAGCAGTACTTC. It encodes CASSSGGSNEQYF.

V is TRBV6-5 and J is TRBJ1-4; D might be TRBD1 (5 bases). This CDR3 spans 13 amino acids. Germline V gene data show CDR1 as MNHEY and CDR2 as SVGAGI. The germline V and J ends were trimmed by 6 bases and 7 bases, with 12 bases remaining between them. The CDR3 reads CASRQGGGEKLFF. CDR3 bases: TGTGCCAGCAGGCAGGGAGGTGGTGAAAAACTGTTTTTT.

This rearrangement joins TRBV15 to TRBJ2-4; D is perhaps TRBD1 (5 bases). The CDR3 is 15 amino acids. V was shortened by 0 bases and J by 7 bases, with 13 bases between the two germline ends. Germline assignment: CDR1 LNHNV and CDR2 YYDKDF (reference sequence). The CDR3 region is CATSRDRIAGNIQYF. The CDR3 nucleotides are TGTGCCACCAGCAGAGATCGAATAGCAGGGAACATTCAGTACTTC.

This rearrangement joins TRBV4-1 to TRBJ1-1, with a tentative D call TRBD1 (5 bases). Germline values: CDR1 MGHRA, CDR2 YSYEKL. This CDR3 contains 16 residues. V shed 0 bases and J shed 1 base, with 12 bases lying between them. The CDR3 DNA reads as TGCGCCAGCAGCCAAGATCCTGAGGGGCAGAACACTGAAGCTTTCTTT. It codes for CASSQDPEGQNTEAFF.

Turning to this clone: A clone one base away is much larger, so this may be a read error. The chain carries TRBV7-3 and TRBJ1-1; D is uncertain. Trimming pared 1 base from V and 1 base from J, leaving 4 bases between. The V gene's germline CDR1 is SGHTA and CDR2 FQGTGA. This CDR3 has 13 amino acids. CDR3 amino acids: CASSLNKNTEAFF. The CDR3 nucleotides read TGTGCCAGCAGCTTAAACAAGAACACTGAAGCTTTCTTT.

The chain employs TRBV5-1 and TRBJ2-3; a possible D gene is TRBD2 (5 bases). The CDR3 totals 13 residues. The V end lost 2 bases, the J end lost 6 bases, and 10 bases lay between the germline ends. Germline CDR1 reads SGHRS; CDR2 reads YFSETQ. CDR3 residues: CASSLTVADTQYF. In nucleotides, the CDR3 is TGCGCCAGCAGCTTAACGGTAGCGGATACGCAGTATTTT.

The V call is TRBV4-2, the J call TRBJ2-1; 13 nucleotides agree with TRBD2. This CDR3 spans 16 amino acids. Per germline, CDR1 LGHNA and CDR2 YNFKEQ. With V trimmed by 0 bases and J by 7 bases, 3 bases remained unmatched. The CDR3 nucleotides are TGTGCCAGCAGCCAAGAGGGACTAGCGGGGATTAATGAGCAGTTCTTC. Translation: CASSQEGLAGINEQFF.

The V gene is TRBV5-4, the J gene TRBJ2-1, with D perhaps assigned TRBD1 or TRBD2 (6 bases each). CDR1 is SGHNT, CDR2 YYREEE, per germline (reference sequence). This CDR3 region has 15 residues. V lost 5 bases and J lost 4, with 16 bases in between. The CDR3 DNA follows: TGTGCCAGCAGATTAACGGGGGCGGCGTACAATGAGCAGTTCTTC. It specifies CASRLTGAAYNEQFF.

This clone appeared once. CDR3 DNA sequence: TGTGCCAGCAGTTCCGGGGACAGGAGACTCTACGAGCAGTACTTC. Amino acids: CASSSGDRRLYEQYF. J is TRBJ2-7 and V is TRBV28, with 8 bases fitting TRBD1. Germline CDR1 MDHEN, CDR2 SYDVKM. The J segment lost 3 bases and the V segment lost 4 bases, leaving 8 bases of the junction unmatched. The length of the CDR3 is 15 residues.

The chain couples TRBV5-1 to TRBJ1-4, with TRBD1 matching 8 bases. CDR1 is SGHRS and CDR2 is YFSETQ in the germline V gene. V gave up 5 bases and J gave up 5 bases; unmatched junction bases: 5. The CDR3 sequence is 14 residues long. CDR3 protein: CASRDGQGNEKLFF. CDR3 coding DNA: TGCGCCAGCAGGGACGGACAGGGAAATGAAAAACTGTTTTTT.

This chain uses TRBV6-5 with TRBJ2-5; 9 nucleotides match TRBD1. Germline V gene lookup returns CDR1 MNHEY and CDR2 SVGAGI. Losses at the gene ends were 2 bases for V and 5 bases for J; bases not matched to a gene: 6. The CDR3 runs to 15 residues. CDR3 in DNA: TGTGCCAGCAGTTACCGTGGAACAGGGGGCGAGACCCAGTACTTC. Translating it yields CASSYRGTGGETQYF.

For the CDR3, the DNA is TGTGCCAGCTATTCTCCCGGGCAGCCCCCCTATGGCTACACCTTC. Encoded protein: CASYSPGQPPYGYTF. J is TRBJ1-2 and V is TRBV28; D not resolved. This CDR3 has 15 residues. The germline V and J ends were trimmed by 8 bases and 4 bases, with 20 bases remaining between them. Germline CDR1 reads MDHEN; CDR2 reads SYDVKM.

The rearrangement uses TRBV27 and TRBJ2-1; D may be TRBD1 (5 bases). V was pared by 11 bases and J by 4 bases, with 9 bases between. This CDR3 has 11 residues. CDR1 is MNHEY and CDR2 is SMNVEV in the germline V gene (reference sequence). The CDR3 sequence is CADSAYNEQFF. The CDR3 bases are TGTGCCGACAGTGCTTACAATGAGCAGTTCTTC.

The J gene is TRBJ2-7, the V gene TRBV30, with TRBD1 matching over 9 bases. The ends lost 0 bases at V and 6 bases at J; junction bases unmatched: 9. The CDR3 sequence is 15 residues long. Germline assignment: CDR1 GTSNPN and CDR2 SVGIG (reference sequence). CDR3 sequence (DNA): TGTGCCTGGAGTGTATGGGACAGGGTAAGGCTCGAGCAGTACTTC. This translates into CAWSVWDRVRLEQYF.